This TCR beta chain emerged from a study of T-cell reconstitution after alpha-beta-depleted transplantation in children. V was shortened by 7 bases and J by 3 bases, with 13 bases between the two germline ends. The length of the CDR3 is 14 residues. Preparation of the TCRbeta library used unique molecular identifiers. A single record per CDR3 protein comes from TCRdb applying MiXCR to the PCR reads. The table includes about 240,000 distinct CDR3 sequences, around 11% detected once. This clonotype has at least ten counts. The receptor was derived from a human donor who donated a stem cell graft to a child with acute lymphoblastic leukemia. The chain couples TRBV12-3 or TRBV12-4 to TRBJ1-5; D is unclear. The material was PBMCs from the stem cell graft donor, obtained from the stem cell graft. This CDR3 reads CASTPANDNQPQHF. In DNA, the CDR3 is TGTGCCAGCACCCCGGCCAATGACAATCAGCCCCAGCATTTT.